The entry below gives a single T cell receptor (beta chain) sequence along with its context. Then a second PCR, running about 7 to 11 cycles, was carried out with a sample-barcoded 5' primer and a J-beta primer mix. Each cDNA molecule received a tag from a template-switch adaptor that had 12 random nucleotides. One entry per CDR3 protein, called by TCRdb with MiXCR from the 5' RACE reads. The sample shows around 1,900,000 distinct CDR3 sequences, about two fifths of them seen only once. Whenever a sample was processed, at least 7 million PBMCs were isolated. This sample is part of a study of blood T cells in healthy people across ages. This CDR3 region has 16 residues. Unmatched junction bases numbered 6, after V lost 4 bases and J lost 1 base. The germline V gene encodes CDR1 SEHNR and CDR2 FQNEAQ (reference sequence).

This chain uses TRBV7-9 with TRBJ2-3; 9 bases line up with TRBD1. The receptor was isolated from a human donor in good health. Sequencing was performed on blood. CDR3 residues: CASSSVTGGGTDTQYF. CDR3 nucleotides: TGTGCCAGCAGCTCAGTCACAGGGGGCGGCACAGATACGCAGTATTTT.